Listed below are T cell receptor beta chains from one sample, sequenced in a study of breast tumors, draining lymph nodes, adjacent tissues. One entry per CDR3 protein results from TCRdb running MiXCR on the multiplex PCR reads. The sample holds about 66,000 distinct CDR3 sequences, around 43% seen once. The sequenced sample was breast tumor tissue. Source of these receptors: a female donor with breast cancer. Some clones in this sample may be carry-over from other donors' samples. CDR3s include the opening cysteine and the closing phenylalanine or tryptophan. A D gene is named only where the DNA matches it firmly. The size entry is marked missing in some rows and otherwise reads once, few, many or a size class.

clone_size	v_call	j_call	d_call	cdr3_aa	cdr3_nt
many	TRBV20-1	TRBJ2-2	-	CSARDRLRTGELFF	TGCAGTGCTCGTGACAGACTCCGCACCGGGGAGCTGTTTTTT
-	TRBV5-8	TRBJ1-2	-	CASSLAEREYGYTF	TGTGCCAGCAGCTTGGCCGAGAGGGAGTATGGCTACACCTTC
-	TRBV29-1	TRBJ2-2	-	CSTLTGGQNTGELFF	TGCAGCACATTAACGGGGGGACAGAACACCGGGGAGCTGTTTTTT
many	TRBV18	TRBJ2-5	-	CASSPIIGETQYF	TGTGCCAGCTCACCCATCATCGGGGAGACCCAGTACTTC
-	TRBV14	TRBJ2-1	TRBD2	CASEAGGPGPNEHFF	TGTGCCAGCGAGGCGGGAGGGCCTGGGCCCAATGAGCACTTCTTC
once	TRBV7-2	TRBJ2-3	-	CASSVPGLLPDTQYF	TGTGCCAGCAGCGTCCCGGGACTCCTCCCAGATACGCAGTATTTT
many	TRBV4-1	TRBJ1-5	-	CASSQSGGHSNQPQHF	TGCGCCAGCAGCCAATCAGGTGGGCATAGCAATCAGCCCCAGCATTTT
-	TRBV7-8	TRBJ1-4	-	CASSLYSGGPSEKLFF	TGTGCCAGCAGCTTATATAGCGGGGGGCCGAGTGAAAAACTGTTTTTT
many	TRBV20-1	TRBJ2-3	-	CSTWGPYMSTDTQYF	TGCAGTACCTGGGGGCCATATATGAGCACAGATACGCAGTATTTT
many	TRBV29-1	TRBJ2-3	TRBD1	CSVARWTGVSTDTQYF	TGCAGCGTGGCCCGTTGGACAGGGGTCAGCACAGATACGCAGTATTTT
many	TRBV5-5	TRBJ2-7	-	CASSSTYEQYF	TGTGCCAGCAGCTCTACCTACGAGCAGTACTTC
medium-sized	TRBV5-8	TRBJ1-6	-	CASSFRGDPLHF	TGTGCCAGCAGCTTCAGGGGAGATCCCCTCCACTTT